Listed here are 13 T cell receptor beta chains from one sample, sequenced in a study of blood T cells in healthy people across ages. The second PCR ran roughly 6 to 11 cycles with a sample-barcoded 5' primer and J-beta primers. TCRdb ran MiXCR on the 5' RACE reads and lists one entry per CDR3 protein. The sample includes around 600,000 distinct CDR3 sequences, around half of them seen just once. Sequencing was performed on blood. The source of these receptors is a man older than 75 in good health.

The chain couples TRBV2 to TRBJ1-5; no clear D. The V and J ends lost 4 bases and 1 base respectively, with 14 bases between them. Germline V lookup: CDR1 SNHLY, CDR2 FYNNEI. The CDR3 consists of 16 residues. The CDR3 nucleotides are TGTGCCAGCAGTGTGGTAAGGGTAGGAAGCAATCAGCCCCAGCATTTT. It yields the protein CASSVVRVGSNQPQHF.

This clonotype came up a few times. The chain is built from TRBV3-1 and TRBJ1-2; no clear D gene. CDR3 length: 13 residues. Trimming took off 0 bases at V and 4 bases at J, with 6 bases between the two ends. Germline assignment: CDR1 LGHDT and CDR2 YNNKEL (reference sequence). Written as DNA, the CDR3 is TGTGCCAGCAGCCAAGAATCAGGCTATGGCTACACCTTC. It specifies CASSQESGYGYTF.

This clonotype came up a few times. DNA of the CDR3: TGTGCCAGCAGCTTTTCACCCGACTACAATGAGCAGTTCTTC. This translates into CASSFSPDYNEQFF. V and J are TRBV13 and TRBJ2-1; D unclear. Trimming removed 3 bases from V and 3 bases from J, with 9 bases in between. CDR1 is PRHDT, CDR2 FYEKMQ, per germline (reference sequence). This CDR3 contains 14 residues. The variable domain in full, with the rest retrieved from reference TRBV13 and TRBJ2-1, is AAGVIQSPRHLIKEKRETATLKCYPIPRHDTVYWYQQGPGQDPQFLISFYEKMQSDKGSIPDRFSAQQFSDYHSELNMSSLELGDSALYFCASSFSPDYNEQFFGPGTRLTVL.

The chain couples TRBV29-1 to TRBJ2-1, with a possible D match to TRBD2 (7 bases). Germline V gene lookup returns CDR1 SQVTM and CDR2 ANQGSEA. The CDR3 has 13 amino acids. V was clipped by 6 bases and J by 9 bases, with 18 bases between them. CDR3 protein: CSVRGAGDGEQFF. The CDR3 DNA follows: TGCAGCGTCCGGGGGGCAGGGGACGGTGAGCAGTTCTTC.

J is TRBJ2-1 and V is TRBV6-2 or TRBV6-3; possibly TRBD2 for D (6 bases). The CDR3 is 15 amino acids. V shed 6 bases and J shed 6 bases, with 18 bases lying between them. Germline-derived CDR1 and CDR2 are MNHEY and SVGEGT. The CDR3 loop reads CASSQTRSGTNEQFF. CDR3 nucleotides: TGTGCCAGCAGCCAGACTAGGTCCGGCACCAATGAGCAGTTCTTC.

J is TRBJ2-5 and V is TRBV7-6; TRBD1 or TRBD2 may be the D gene (5 bases each). This CDR3 region has 16 residues. In germline, CDR1 is SGHVS, CDR2 FNYEAQ. V lost 2 bases to trimming and J lost 5 bases, with 18 bases between them. The CDR3 spells CASSLSLLRGDETQYF. The CDR3 bases are TGTGCCAGCAGCTTAAGTCTCTTGCGAGGGGATGAGACCCAGTACTTC. The full variable domain, rest sourced from reference TRBV7-6 and TRBJ2-5, is GAGVSQSPRYKVTKRGQDVALRCDPISGHVSLYWYRQALGQGPEFLTYFNYEAQQDKSGLPNDRFSAERPEGSISTLTIQRTEQRDSAMYRCASSLSLLRGDETQYFGPGTRLLVL.

This clonotype turned up a few times. The chain is built from TRBV20-1 and TRBJ2-5, with D hard to call. CDR1 is DFQATT and CDR2 is SNEGSKA in the germline V gene (reference sequence). Trimming left V 1 base short and J 1 base short, with 10 bases between. This CDR3 is built from 14 residues. The CDR3 reads CSARAMPSQETQYF. DNA of the CDR3: TGCAGTGCTAGAGCGATGCCCAGCCAAGAGACCCAGTACTTC.

The rearrangement joins TRBV25-1 to TRBJ1-6, with no clear D. CDR1 MGHDK and CDR2 SYGVNS come from the germline V gene. There are 13 residues in the CDR3. V lost 9 bases to trimming and J lost 7 bases, with 13 bases between them. In nucleotides, the CDR3 is TGTGCCAGTGCAAGTAGCGTGAATTCACCCCTCCACTTT. Its translation is CASASSVNSPLHF.

The gene calls are TRBV9 and TRBJ2-7; D unclear. The CDR3 extends over 16 amino acids. Germline V CDR1 and CDR2: SGDLS, YYNGEE. V was trimmed by 3 bases and J by 0 bases, leaving 16 bases between them. CDR3: CASSEGWEKSSYEQYF. The CDR3 DNA follows: TGTGCCAGCAGCGAGGGATGGGAAAAGAGCTCCTACGAGCAGTACTTC. Supplemented by reference TRBV9 and TRBJ2-7, the full variable domain reads DSGVTQTPKHLITATGQRVTLRCSPRSGDLSVYWYQQSLDQGLQFLIQYYNGEERAKGNILERFSAQQFPDLHSELNLSSLELGDSALYFCASSEGWEKSSYEQYFGPGTRLTVT.

J is TRBJ2-4 and V is TRBV20-1; D gene unclear. The better agreement between TRBJ2-7 and the DNA end casts doubt on the J call. Germline values: CDR1 DFQATT, CDR2 SNEGSKA (reference sequence). This CDR3 spans 14 amino acids. CDR3 loop: CSAARPGLLYEQYF. In DNA, the CDR3 is TGCAGTGCCGCTCGTCCGGGTCTCCTCTACGAGCAGTACTTC.

This clonotype came up a few times. V and J are TRBV29-1 and TRBJ2-5, with D possibly TRBD2 on 6 matching bases. V lost 7 bases, J lost 1 base, and 13 bases lay in between. CDR1 is SQVTM, CDR2 ANQGSEA, per germline. The CDR3 runs 13 residues. The CDR3 loop is CSAAGSGQETQYF. The CDR3 nucleotides read TGCAGCGCCGCGGGGTCGGGCCAAGAGACCCAGTACTTC. The full variable domain, its missing parts supplied by reference TRBV29-1 and TRBJ2-5, is SAVISQKPSRDICQRGTSLTIQCQVDSQVTMMFWYRQQPGQSLTLIATANQGSEATYESGFVIDKFPISRPNLTFSTLTVSNMSPEDSSIYLCSAAGSGQETQYFGPGTRLLVL.

About this clonotype: At one end, the junction sequence differs from germline, possibly due to a read error. The V and J genes are TRBV7-9 and TRBJ1-6; D might be TRBD1 (5 bases). This CDR3 is 16 amino acids long. In germline, CDR1 is SEHNR, CDR2 FQNEAQ (reference sequence). CDR3 DNA sequence: TGTGCCAGCAGCCTCCTCTCCGGGACCGATAATTCACCCCTCTACTTT. Its protein is CASSLLSGTDNSPLYF.

The chain joins TRBV20-1 to TRBJ2-6, with D uncertain. The V end was cut by 0 bases, the J end by 0 bases, with 9 bases between. The CDR3 sequence is 16 residues long. Per the germline V gene, CDR1 is DFQATT and CDR2 is SNEGSKA (reference sequence). This CDR3 reads CSARDGTNSGANVLTF. CDR3 DNA: TGCAGTGCTAGAGATGGAACAAACTCTGGGGCCAACGTCCTGACTTTC.